This T cell receptor beta chain is drawn from a study of cytomegalovirus exposure and HLA in healthy donors. Produced via immunoSEQ multiplex PCR; TCRdb's table is partial and in-frame only. The sample lists approximately 200,000 clones; about nine tenths were seen once. The sequenced sample was PBMCs. The origin of this receptor is a woman aged 18-29 years in good health and CMV-seronegative.

CDR3 amino acids: CASSTPGTAYGYTF. As DNA, the CDR3 is TGTGCCAGCAGCACCCCGGGGACAGCCTATGGCTACACCTTC. The chain links TRBV5-4 to TRBJ1-2, with 7 positions matching TRBD1. CDR1 and CDR2 (germline): SGHNT, YYREEE (reference sequence). Trimming at V came to 4 bases and at J to 4 bases, leaving 7 bases not matched to a gene. This CDR3 spans 14 amino acids.